Each of the 8 T cell receptor beta chains below was sequenced from the same sample in a study of blood T cell repertoires in COVID-19. Produced via immunoSEQ multiplex PCR; TCRdb's table is partial and in-frame only. The sample contains around 300,000 clones, about nine tenths of which appear only once. Sequencing input: peripheral blood. Source of these receptors: a man aged 18-30 years with active or convalescent COVID-19.

This chain links TRBV6-4 with TRBJ1-5; D is ambiguous. CDR1 is MRHNA, CDR2 SNTAGT, per germline. V lost 3 bases and J lost 4, with 7 bases in between. The CDR3 has 13 amino acids. In DNA form, the CDR3 reads TGTGCCAGCAGTGAACAGCAAAATCAGCCCCAGCATTTT. Its translation is CASSEQQNQPQHF.

This clone occurred many times. The V and J genes are TRBV5-1 and TRBJ1-6; D unresolved. Germline CDR1 SGHRS, CDR2 YFSETQ. The CDR3 covers 18 residues. Trimming shortened V by 0 bases and J by 10 bases, and 23 bases separated the two germline ends. The DNA of the CDR3 is TGCGCCAGCAGCTTGGCCTGGGCCAGGTCCGGCCAGAGATCACCCCTCCACTTT. It yields the protein CASSLAWARSGQRSPLHF.

The chain joins TRBV28 to TRBJ1-3; 7 bases line up with TRBD1. Germline-derived CDR1 and CDR2 are MDHEN and SYDVKM. The CDR3 is 13 residues long. The junction had 2 bases not matched to a gene; V was cut back by 6 bases and J by 3 bases. The CDR3 loop is CASSRGSGNTIYF. The CDR3 DNA reads TGTGCCAGCAGCAGGGGGAGTGGAAACACCATATATTTT.

The chain uses TRBV7-9 and TRBJ2-1; 11 bases map to TRBD2. V was pared by 2 bases and J by 2 bases, with 2 bases of the junction left unmatched. Germline values: CDR1 SEHNR, CDR2 FQNEAQ (reference sequence). This CDR3 has 16 amino acids. The CDR3 nucleotides read TGTGCCAGCAGCTTACTAGCGGGAGGCCCCTACAATGAGCAGTTCTTC. Protein product: CASSLLAGGPYNEQFF.

This sequence joins TRBV4-3 and TRBJ2-3; 8 nucleotides align to TRBD2. Trimming at V came to 3 bases and at J to 2 bases, leaving 4 bases not matched to a gene. CDR1 and CDR2 (germline): LGHNA, YSLEER. This CDR3 has 15 amino acids. In nucleotides, the CDR3 is TGCGCCAGCAGCCAGATTAGCGGGAACACAGATACGCAGTATTTT. This translates into CASSQISGNTDTQYF.

This rearrangement joins TRBV5-6 to TRBJ2-1; 8 bases map to TRBD2. The CDR3 is 15 amino acids. Losses at the gene ends were 0 bases for V and 7 bases for J; bases not matched to a gene: 6. Germline values: CDR1 SGHDT, CDR2 YYEEEE. For the CDR3, the DNA is TGTGCCAGCAGCTTGGCGGGAGGGCCTGATAATGAGCAGTTCTTC. Amino acid sequence: CASSLAGGPDNEQFF.

This clone was recorded a few times. The genes are TRBV4-3 and TRBJ2-5, with D perhaps matching TRBD1 (5 bases). The V gene's germline CDR1 is LGHNA and CDR2 YSLEER. This CDR3 comprises 19 residues. The V and J ends lost 0 bases and 1 base respectively, with 21 bases between them. The CDR3 protein is CASSQEGFPPRAPQETQYF. For the CDR3, the DNA is TGCGCCAGCAGCCAAGAAGGCTTTCCCCCCAGGGCACCCCAAGAGACCCAGTACTTC.

This clone was seen once. The chain is built from TRBV2 and TRBJ1-3, with D hard to call. The CDR3 totals 13 residues. The V and J ends lost 2 bases and 5 bases respectively, with 7 bases between them. CDR1 is SNHLY and CDR2 is FYNNEI in the germline V gene. The CDR3 coding sequence is TGTGCCAGCAGTGAAAGCGTGAGAAACACCATATATTTT. This gives the protein CASSESVRNTIYF.